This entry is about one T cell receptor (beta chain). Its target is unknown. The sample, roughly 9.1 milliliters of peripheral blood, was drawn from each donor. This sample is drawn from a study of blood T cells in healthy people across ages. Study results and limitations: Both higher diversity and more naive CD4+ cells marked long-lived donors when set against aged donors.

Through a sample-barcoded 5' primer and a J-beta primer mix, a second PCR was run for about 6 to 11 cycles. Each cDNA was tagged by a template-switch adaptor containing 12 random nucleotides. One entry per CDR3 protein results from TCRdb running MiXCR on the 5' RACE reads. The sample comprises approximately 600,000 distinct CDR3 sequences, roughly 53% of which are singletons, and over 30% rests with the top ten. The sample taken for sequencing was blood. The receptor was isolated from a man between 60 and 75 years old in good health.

CDR3 in DNA: TGTGCCACCAGTGATTGGGGACTAGCGGGCGATGAGGGCAAGCAGTTCTTC. Encoded protein: CATSDWGLAGDEGKQFF. The gene calls are TRBV24-1 and TRBJ2-1, with 12 bases matching TRBD2. The germline V gene encodes CDR1 KGHDR and CDR2 SFDVKD. V dropped 2 bases and J dropped 11; count of bases not matched to a gene: 12. The CDR3 is made up of 17 amino acids.